A selection of T cell receptor beta chains follows, all from one sample in a study of blood T cell repertoires in COVID-19. Some clones are missing from TCRdb's copy, which holds only in-frame ones; the method was immunoSEQ multiplex PCR. The sample records about 90,000 clones, over 80% being singletons. Sequenced sample: peripheral blood. Receptor source: a woman aged 55-70 years with active COVID-19. The CDR3 runs from the conserved cysteine through the conserved F or W. The D gene is left open where the match is weak. The listing skips clone size in some rows; elsewhere it reads once, few, many or a size class.

CDR3 protein	CDR3 DNA	V gene	clone size	J gene	D gene
CASRRGSSNYGYTF	TGTGCCAGCAGAAGGGGCAGTTCTAACTATGGCTACACCTTC	TRBV28	.	TRBJ1-2	.
CASSFSSYEQYF	TGTGCCAGCAGCTTCTCTAGCTACGAGCAGTACTTC	TRBV11-3	once	TRBJ2-7	.
CASSLDRDTQYF	TGTGCCAGCAGCTTAGACCGGGATACGCAGTATTTT	TRBV7-6	.	TRBJ2-3	.
CASSVAGVGRNEQFF	TGTGCCAGCAGTGTGGCGGGAGTGGGTCGCAATGAGCAGTTCTTC	TRBV7-3	.	TRBJ2-1	TRBD2
CASSSQGALSNQPQHF	TGTGCCAGCAGCTCGCAGGGGGCTCTAAGCAATCAGCCCCAGCATTTT	TRBV7-2	.	TRBJ1-5	TRBD1
CASSLQGTETQYF	TGTGCCAGTAGTTTACAGGGAACCGAGACCCAGTACTTC	TRBV19	.	TRBJ2-5	.
CASSPRLAGGPGEQYF	TGTGCCAGCAGCCCAAGACTAGCGGGAGGACCGGGAGAGCAGTACTTC	TRBV7-2	.	TRBJ2-7	TRBD2
CASRRDSTYNEQFF	TGTGCCAGCAGGAGGGACAGTACCTACAATGAGCAGTTCTTC	TRBV2	.	TRBJ2-1	TRBD1
CASSPITVNTEAFF	TGTGCCAGCAGCCCTATTACGGTGAACACTGAAGCTTTCTTT	TRBV7-7	.	TRBJ1-1	.
CAIRGGPGDTQYF	TGTGCCATCAGGGGCGGCCCAGGGGATACGCAGTATTTT	TRBV10-3	.	TRBJ2-3	.
CASSLSTGPYEQYF	TGTGCCAGCAGTTTATCGACAGGGCCCTACGAGCAGTACTTC	TRBV28	.	TRBJ2-7	TRBD1
CASSFWTGGYEQYF	TGTGCCAGCAGCTTTTGGACAGGGGGCTACGAGCAGTACTTC	TRBV7-2	.	TRBJ2-7	TRBD1
CASRLQPGTGRQETQYF	TGCGCCAGCAGACTTCAGCCCGGGACTGGCCGCCAAGAGACCCAGTACTTC	TRBV5-1	.	TRBJ2-5	.
CASSRDRFNTEAFF	TGTGCCAGCAGCCGGGACAGATTTAACACTGAAGCTTTCTTT	TRBV3-1/TRBV3-2	.	TRBJ1-1	TRBD1
CASRPLARETQYF	TGTGCCAGCAGACCGCTAGCGCGAGAGACCCAGTACTTC	TRBV6-5	.	TRBJ2-5	.
CASSPDRVGWDEQFF	TGTGCCAGCAGCCCCGACAGGGTGGGGTGGGATGAGCAGTTCTTC	TRBV5-6	.	TRBJ2-1	TRBD1
CASSFGRGGWETQYF	TGTGCCAGCAGTTTTGGGCGGGGGGGCTGGGAGACCCAGTACTTC	TRBV27	.	TRBJ2-5	TRBD2
CASSLDGGSYEQYF	TGCGCCAGCAGCTTGGATGGAGGGTCATACGAGCAGTACTTC	TRBV5-1	.	TRBJ2-7	.
CASSQGTSVGEQYF	TGCGCCAGCAGCCAAGGGACTAGCGTAGGCGAGCAGTACTTC	TRBV5-1	.	TRBJ2-7	TRBD2
CASSIERGQHYGYTF	TGTGCCAGTAGTATAGAACGTGGACAACACTATGGCTACACCTTC	TRBV19	.	TRBJ1-2	.
CASSSTGLAGYNEQFF	TGTGCCAGCAGCTCAACCGGGCTAGCGGGCTACAATGAGCAGTTCTTC	TRBV9	once	TRBJ2-1	TRBD2
CASTRVLNTEAFF	TGTGCCAGCACCCGGGTCCTTAACACTGAAGCTTTCTTT	TRBV6-6	.	TRBJ1-1	.
CASSYSDKHQPQHF	TGTGCCAGCAGTTACTCGGACAAACATCAGCCCCAGCATTTT	TRBV6-6	.	TRBJ1-5	.
CAGITGSGTQYF	TGTGCCGGTATAACAGGGTCGGGTACGCAGTATTTT	TRBV5-4	once	TRBJ2-3	.
CAWSTGDTAMNTEAFF	TGTGCCTGGAGTACCGGGGATACCGCTATGAACACTGAAGCTTTCTTT	TRBV30	.	TRBJ1-1	.
CASSSRTSGSPDTQYF	TGTGCCAGCAGCTCCCGGACTAGCGGGAGTCCAGATACGCAGTATTTT	TRBV5-4	.	TRBJ2-3	TRBD2
CASSLKSSGSSYEQYF	TGCGCCAGCAGCTTAAAAAGTAGCGGGAGCTCCTACGAGCAGTACTTC	TRBV5-1	.	TRBJ2-7	TRBD2
CASSINRGYNSPLHF	TGTGCCAGCAGCATAAACAGGGGTTATAATTCACCCCTCCACTTT	TRBV7-2	.	TRBJ1-6	TRBD1
CASSFAGGSNEQFF	TGTGCCAGCAGTTTTGCGGGAGGTAGCAATGAGCAGTTCTTC	TRBV28	.	TRBJ2-1	TRBD2
CASRSLTGSNSPLHF	TGTGCCAGCAGATCGCTCACAGGGTCTAATTCACCCCTCCACTTT	TRBV2	.	TRBJ1-6	.
CASSATGYSSEAFF	TGTGCCAGCAGTGCGACAGGGTATAGTTCTGAAGCTTTCTTT	TRBV2	.	TRBJ1-1	TRBD1
CASSRGGAKETQYF	TGTGCCAGCAGCCGAGGGGGCGCAAAAGAGACCCAGTACTTC	TRBV5-4	.	TRBJ2-5	TRBD1
CASSPMTGDYGYTF	TGTGCCAGCAGTCCCATGACAGGGGACTATGGCTACACCTTC	TRBV28	.	TRBJ1-2	TRBD1
CASSIGTYGNQPQHF	TGTGCCAGCAGTATCGGGACATACGGCAATCAGCCCCAGCATTTT	TRBV27	once	TRBJ1-5	.
CASSLGGGEGRNEQYF	TGTGCCAGCAGCCTTGGCGGGGGCGAGGGGAGGAACGAGCAGTACTTC	TRBV3-1/TRBV3-2	.	TRBJ2-7	.
CASSLAAGLQETQYF	TGTGCCAGCAGTTTAGCGGCGGGGCTCCAAGAGACCCAGTACTTC	TRBV7-9	.	TRBJ2-5	.
CASSATGAGANVLTF	TGTGCCAGCAGTGCAACAGGGGCCGGGGCCAACGTCCTGACTTTC	TRBV28	.	TRBJ2-6	TRBD1
CASSGERRLSGNTIYF	TGTGCCAGCAGCGGGGAGAGAAGACTCTCTGGAAACACCATATATTTT	TRBV9	.	TRBJ1-3	.
CSARDGYEQYF	TGCAGTGCTAGAGACGGGTACGAGCAGTACTTC	TRBV20-1	.	TRBJ2-7	.
CSIEGDRGSAYEQYF	TGCAGCATTGAAGGCGACAGGGGATCAGCCTACGAGCAGTACTTC	TRBV29-1	once	TRBJ2-7	TRBD1